Included here is one TCR beta chain sequence, with context. Data came from immunoSEQ multiplex PCR; TCRdb stores just in-frame clones and leaves some out. There are approximately 41,000 clones in the sample; 86% occur only once, and 4.5% to 6% lies in the top ten. Germline V gives CDR1 MNHNY, CDR2 SVGAGI (reference sequence). The length of the CDR3 is 16 residues. V trimming: 6 bases; J trimming: 2 bases; junction bases outside the gene matches: 5. This entry belongs to a study of T cells in localized non-small cell lung cancer. The material sequenced was peripheral blood mononuclear cells, taken before any cancer treatment. The receptor was derived from a male donor aged 60 or over with stage II lung adenocarcinoma. The genes are TRBV6-6 and TRBJ2-1, with TRBD2 matching 12 bases. CDR3 in amino acids: CASRVTSGRTYNEQFF. The CDR3 coding sequence is TGTGCCAGCAGGGTGACTAGCGGGAGAACCTACAATGAGCAGTTCTTC.